This T cell receptor beta chain was captured by sequencing in a study of neurological immune-mediated disorders. For the study at large: Relapsing-remitting patients made up most of the 34 multiple sclerosis patients, and secondary progressive patients made up 3. General study results and limits: For the multiple sclerosis repertoire cluster, no association with any clinical or MRI feature was found. HTLV-1-associated myelopathy displayed the greatest TCR clonal expansion, and multiple sclerosis exhibited the smallest, lower than that of healthy controls.

MiXCR was run by TCRdb on the 5' RACE reads, yielding one entry per CDR3 protein. Of 52,000 or so distinct CDR3 sequences listed, under 5% were seen once; the top ten hold about 2%. This clonotype was seen many times. Its antigen is not identified. V gave up 7 bases and J gave up 2 bases, with 13 bases separating them. The CDR3 sequence is 14 residues long. The germline V gene has CDR1 SGHRS and CDR2 YFSETQ. This sequence originates from a woman between 35 and 50 years old with multiple sclerosis. The material sequenced was CD4+ T cells from blood. The J gene is TRBJ1-3, the V gene TRBV5-1; D gene unclear. The CDR3: CASRREGTGNTIYF. DNA for the CDR3: TGCGCCAGCCGCCGCGAAGGGACTGGAAACACCATATATTTT.